The 14 T cell receptor beta chains below were found in one sample sequenced in a study of cytomegalovirus exposure and HLA in healthy donors. Both 60 Vbeta primers and 13 Jbeta primers went into the PCR. Libraries were prepared by immunoSEQ multiplex PCR; TCRdb keeps only in-frame clonotypes and omits some of them. The table lists roughly 110,000 clones, 65% to 75% of them singletons. The specimen was PBMCs. All receptors derive from a man aged 30 to 39 in good health and CMV-seropositive.

Concerning this clone itself: At one of its ends the junction is not consistent with the germline gene, which may arise from a read error. The rearrangement uses TRBV30 and TRBJ1-2; the D gene is possibly TRBD1 (6 bases). The CDR3 is made up of 14 amino acids. Germline assignment: CDR1 GTSNPN and CDR2 SVGIG (reference sequence). The CDR3 DNA sequence: TGTGCCTGGAGGCGGACAGTTTCTAACTATGGCTACCCCTTC. Encoded protein: CAWRRTVSNYGYPF.

V usage is TRBV7-2 and J usage is TRBJ1-1, with D hard to call. V lost 3 bases and J 3 bases, leaving 11 bases between the germline ends. The CDR3 covers 14 residues. From germline, CDR1 is SGHTA and CDR2 FQGNSA. This CDR3 is CASSLVWRDTEAFF. For the CDR3, the DNA is TGTGCCAGCAGCTTGGTTTGGAGGGACACTGAAGCTTTCTTT.

The CDR3 bases are TGTGCCTCAAACGGACAGGGGGGGTCCTACGAGCAGTACTTC. It codes for CASNGQGGSYEQYF. The chain is built from TRBV30 and TRBJ2-7; 10 positions agree with TRBD1. The CDR3 extends over 14 amino acids. V shed 7 bases, J shed 1 base, and the junction held 7 bases outside the gene matches. Per germline, CDR1 GTSNPN and CDR2 SVGIG (reference sequence).

The chain combines TRBV6-5 with TRBJ2-7; perhaps TRBD2 as D (6 bases). The CDR3 runs 14 residues. CDR1 and CDR2 (germline): MNHEY, SVGAGI. V lost 2 bases, J lost 3 bases, and 11 bases lay in between. CDR3 DNA: TGTGCCAGCAGTTACCGGGGGACCCTCTACGAGCAGTACTTC. Its protein product is CASSYRGTLYEQYF.

The sample holds a few counts of this clone. This chain links TRBV10-1 with TRBJ1-1; no firm D call. The CDR3 contains 13 residues. Germline loops: CDR1 WNHNN, CDR2 SYGVQD (reference sequence). V shed 0 bases and J shed 5 bases, with 7 bases lying between them. CDR3 residues: CASSESRGTEAFF. CDR3 DNA: TGCGCCAGCAGTGAGTCGAGAGGAACTGAAGCTTTCTTT.

This clone was detected a few times. The chain recombines TRBV6-5 with TRBJ1-6; D uncertain. Germline lookup yields CDR1 MNHEY and CDR2 SVGAGI. With 2 bases removed from V and 6 bases from J, the gap between germline ends came to 11 bases. The CDR3 is made up of 15 amino acids. The CDR3 bases are TGTGCCAGCAGTTACCTTGGTTCGGTTAATTCACCCCTCCACTTT. Translating it yields CASSYLGSVNSPLHF.

V usage is TRBV6-1 and J usage is TRBJ2-1; unclear D gene. This CDR3 has 11 amino acids. Deletions cut 1 base from V and 7 bases from J, with 2 bases between. In germline, CDR1 is MNHNS, CDR2 SASEGT. CDR3 DNA sequence: TGTGCCAGCAGTGAAGTAAATGAGCAGTTCTTC. The encoded protein is CASSEVNEQFF.

This clone was detected a few times. The J gene is TRBJ2-2, the V gene TRBV6-6; 7 nucleotides match TRBD1. The germline V gene encodes CDR1 MNHNY and CDR2 SVGAGI (reference sequence). With V trimmed by 7 bases and J by 0 bases, 8 bases remained unmatched. This CDR3 region has 16 residues. DNA for the CDR3: TGTGCCAGCACCCCCTTGGGACAGCCGAACACCGGGGAGCTGTTTTTT. Translation: CASTPLGQPNTGELFF.

This clone was recorded a few times. The V gene is TRBV6-5, the J gene TRBJ1-1; 8 bases agree with TRBD1. This CDR3 has 13 residues. The V and J ends lost 1 base and 8 bases, in that order; junction bases with no gene match: 3. From germline, CDR1 is MNHEY and CDR2 SVGAGI. This CDR3 reads CASSYYGTGEAFF. In DNA form, the CDR3 reads TGTGCCAGCAGTTACTACGGGACAGGAGAAGCTTTCTTT.

The chain employs TRBV2 and TRBJ1-6, with a weak D call TRBD1 (5 bases). Germline-derived CDR1 and CDR2 are SNHLY and FYNNEI. Trimming shortened V by 6 bases and J by 7 bases, and 19 bases separated the two germline ends. The CDR3 runs 16 residues. The CDR3 protein is CASSPHHAGGNSPLHF. The CDR3 bases are TGTGCCAGCAGCCCCCACCATGCGGGGGGAAATTCACCCCTCCACTTT.

This clone is deemed medium-sized. The J gene is TRBJ2-7, the V gene TRBV5-1; 7 bases are shared with TRBD1. V was pared by 1 base and J by 2 bases, with 6 bases of the junction left unmatched. Germline CDR1 is SGHRS and CDR2 is YFSETQ. The CDR3 totals 15 residues. The CDR3 DNA follows: TGCGCCAGCAGCTTGATTCGGGACAGTGCCTACGAGCAGTACTTC. This translates into CASSLIRDSAYEQYF.

The sample holds a few counts of this clone. The genes are TRBV2 and TRBJ2-3, with 9 bases identical to TRBD1. Germline trimming cut 4 bases from V and 5 bases from J; bases unmatched to any gene: 13. This CDR3 spans 17 amino acids. Per the germline V gene, CDR1 is SNHLY and CDR2 is FYNNEI. The CDR3 loop is CASSGPPGTGTLDTQYF. CDR3 DNA sequence: TGTGCCAGCAGTGGACCCCCCGGGACAGGGACCTTAGATACGCAGTATTTT.

V gene TRBV5-1 combines with J gene TRBJ2-5; TRBD2 is a possible D gene (6 bases). Germline V gene data show CDR1 as SGHRS and CDR2 as YFSETQ. The CDR3 extends over 13 amino acids. Trimming took off 5 bases at V and 3 bases at J, with 11 bases between the two ends. The CDR3 is CASSPGLEETQYF. CDR3 DNA sequence: TGCGCCAGCAGTCCGGGACTGGAAGAGACCCAGTACTTC.

Comments on this clone: One junction end does not reproduce the germline sequence, and a read error may be involved. This chain joins TRBV7-9 and TRBJ2-3; 7 bases line up with TRBD1. Per the germline V gene, CDR1 is SEHNR and CDR2 is FQNEAQ (reference sequence). The CDR3 has 15 amino acids. The CDR3 DNA is TGTTCCAGCAGCGACAAGACAGGGTTCACAGATACGCAGTATTTT. This translates into CSSSDKTGFTDTQYF. Complete variable domain (other parts from reference TRBV7-9 and TRBJ2-3): DTGVSQNPRHKITKRGQNVTFRCDPISEHNRLYWYRQTLGQGPEFLTYFQNEAQLEKSRLLSDRFSAERPKGSFSTLEIQRTEQGDSAMYLCSSSDKTGFTDTQYFGPGTRLTVL.